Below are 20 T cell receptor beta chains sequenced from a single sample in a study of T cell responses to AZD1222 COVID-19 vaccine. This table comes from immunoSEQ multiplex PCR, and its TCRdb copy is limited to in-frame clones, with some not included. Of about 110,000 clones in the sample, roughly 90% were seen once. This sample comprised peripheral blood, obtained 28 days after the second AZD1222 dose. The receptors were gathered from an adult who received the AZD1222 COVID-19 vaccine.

CDR3 protein: CASSDRVVTEAFF. As DNA, the CDR3 is TGTGCCAGCTCGGACAGGGTAGTCACTGAAGCTTTCTTT. This rearrangement joins TRBV18 to TRBJ1-1, with TRBD1 identical over 8 bases. V lost 6 bases, J lost 4 bases, and 4 bases stayed unmatched. Germline loops: CDR1 KGHSH, CDR2 LQKENI. This CDR3 has 13 residues.

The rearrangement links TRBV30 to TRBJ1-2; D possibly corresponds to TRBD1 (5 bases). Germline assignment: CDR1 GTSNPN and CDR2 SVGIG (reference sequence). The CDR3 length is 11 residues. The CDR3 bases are TGTGCACTGGGACTGCTTTATGGCTACACCTTC. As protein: CALGLLYGYTF.

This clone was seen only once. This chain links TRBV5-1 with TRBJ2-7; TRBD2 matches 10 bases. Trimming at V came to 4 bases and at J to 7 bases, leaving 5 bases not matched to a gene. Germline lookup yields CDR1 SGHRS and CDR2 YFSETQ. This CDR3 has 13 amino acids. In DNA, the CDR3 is TGCGCCAGCAGCAAACTAGCGGGACAAGAGCAGTACTTC. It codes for CASSKLAGQEQYF.

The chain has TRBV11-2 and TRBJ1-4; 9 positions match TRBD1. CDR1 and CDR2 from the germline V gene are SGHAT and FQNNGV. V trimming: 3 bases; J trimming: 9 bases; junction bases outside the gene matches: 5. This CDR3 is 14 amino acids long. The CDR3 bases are TGTGCCAGCAGCTTGGGGACAGGGAAGAAAAAACTGTTTTTT. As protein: CASSLGTGKKKLFF.

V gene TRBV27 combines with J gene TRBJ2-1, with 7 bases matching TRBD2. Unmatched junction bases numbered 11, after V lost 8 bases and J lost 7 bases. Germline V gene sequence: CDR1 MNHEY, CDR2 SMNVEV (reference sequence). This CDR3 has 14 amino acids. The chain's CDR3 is CASGDGRSPNEQFF. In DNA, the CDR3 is TGTGCCAGCGGCGACGGGAGGTCACCAAATGAGCAGTTCTTC.

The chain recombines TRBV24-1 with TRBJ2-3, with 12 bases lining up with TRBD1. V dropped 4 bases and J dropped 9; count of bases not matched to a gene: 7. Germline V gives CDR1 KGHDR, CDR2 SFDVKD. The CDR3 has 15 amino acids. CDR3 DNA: TGTGCCACCAGTGACCCCGGGACAGGGGGCAAGACGCAGTATTTT. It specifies CATSDPGTGGKTQYF.

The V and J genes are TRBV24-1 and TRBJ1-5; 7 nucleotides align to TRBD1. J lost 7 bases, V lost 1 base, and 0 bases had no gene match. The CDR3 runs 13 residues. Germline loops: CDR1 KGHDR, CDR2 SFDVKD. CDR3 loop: CATSDLQGQPQHF. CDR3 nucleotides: TGTGCCACCAGTGATTTACAGGGGCAGCCCCAGCATTTT.

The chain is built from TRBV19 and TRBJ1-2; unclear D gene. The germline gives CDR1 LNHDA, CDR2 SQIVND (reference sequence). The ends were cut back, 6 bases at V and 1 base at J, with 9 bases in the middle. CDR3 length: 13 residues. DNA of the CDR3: TGTGCCAGTAGGGAGGGCCGTAACTATGGCTACACCTTC. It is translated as CASREGRNYGYTF.

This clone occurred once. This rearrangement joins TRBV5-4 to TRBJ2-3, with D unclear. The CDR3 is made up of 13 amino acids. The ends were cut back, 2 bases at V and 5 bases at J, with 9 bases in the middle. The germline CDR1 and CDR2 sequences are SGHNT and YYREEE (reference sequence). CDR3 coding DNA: TGTGCCAGCAGCTTATCGGCCCGAGATACGCAGTATTTT. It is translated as CASSLSARDTQYF.

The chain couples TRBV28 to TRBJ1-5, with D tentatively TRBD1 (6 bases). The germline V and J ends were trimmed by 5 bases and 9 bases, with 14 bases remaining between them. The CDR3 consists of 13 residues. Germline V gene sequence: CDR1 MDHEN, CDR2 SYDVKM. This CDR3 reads CASSTPQGRPQHF. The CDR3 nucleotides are TGTGCCAGCAGTACCCCACAGGGTCGGCCCCAGCATTTT.

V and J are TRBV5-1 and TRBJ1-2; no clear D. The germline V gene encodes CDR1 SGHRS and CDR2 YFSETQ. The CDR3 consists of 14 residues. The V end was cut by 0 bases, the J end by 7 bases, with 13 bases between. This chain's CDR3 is CASSLGTERLGYTF. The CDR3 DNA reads TGCGCCAGCAGCTTGGGGACCGAAAGACTTGGCTACACCTTC.

In DNA form, the CDR3 reads TGTGCCAGTAGCGTTACGCGAGGGGGCTGGGGCAATCAGCCCCAGCATTTT. Its translation is CASSVTRGGWGNQPQHF. The chain couples TRBV19 to TRBJ1-5; 7 bases line up with TRBD1. The germline CDR1 and CDR2 sequences are LNHDA and SQIVND (reference sequence). CDR3 size: 17 residues. With 6 bases clipped from V and 2 bases from J, the junction kept 13 bases outside the gene matches.

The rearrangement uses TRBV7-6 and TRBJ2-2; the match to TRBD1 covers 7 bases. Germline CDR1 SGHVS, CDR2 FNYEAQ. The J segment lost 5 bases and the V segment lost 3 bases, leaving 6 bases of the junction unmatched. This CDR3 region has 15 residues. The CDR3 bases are TGTGCCAGCAGCTTTGAGGGGGCGCCGACCGGGGAGCTGTTTTTT. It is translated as CASSFEGAPTGELFF.

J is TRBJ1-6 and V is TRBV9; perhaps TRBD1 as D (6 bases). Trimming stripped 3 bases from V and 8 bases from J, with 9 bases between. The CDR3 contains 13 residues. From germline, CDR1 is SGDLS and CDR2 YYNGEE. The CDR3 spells CASSGQGYSPLHF. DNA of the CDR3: TGTGCCAGCAGCGGGCAGGGGTATTCACCCCTCCACTTT.

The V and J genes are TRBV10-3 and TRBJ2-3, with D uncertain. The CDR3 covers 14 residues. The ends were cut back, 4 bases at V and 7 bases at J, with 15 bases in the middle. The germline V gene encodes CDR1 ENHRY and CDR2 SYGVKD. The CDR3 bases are TGTGCCATCAGTGGTTCCGAACCCCATAATACGCAGTATTTT. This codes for CAISGSEPHNTQYF.

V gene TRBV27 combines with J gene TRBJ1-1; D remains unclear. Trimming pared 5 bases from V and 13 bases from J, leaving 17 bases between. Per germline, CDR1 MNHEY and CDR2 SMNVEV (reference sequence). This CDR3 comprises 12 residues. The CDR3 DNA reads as TGTGCCAGCAGTAGTACAGCCGGACTCGTTTTCTTT. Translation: CASSSTAGLVFF.

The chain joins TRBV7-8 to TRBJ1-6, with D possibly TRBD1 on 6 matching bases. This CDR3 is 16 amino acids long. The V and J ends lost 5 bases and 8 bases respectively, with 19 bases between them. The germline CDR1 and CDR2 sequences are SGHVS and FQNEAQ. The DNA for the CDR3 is TGTGCCAGCAGCCAGAACGCGGTGGCAGGGGATTCACCCCTCCACTTT. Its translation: CASSQNAVAGDSPLHF.

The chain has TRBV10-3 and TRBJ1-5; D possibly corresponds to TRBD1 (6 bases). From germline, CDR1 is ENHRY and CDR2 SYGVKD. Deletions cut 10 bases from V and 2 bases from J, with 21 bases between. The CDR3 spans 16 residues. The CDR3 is CASRDIGAGGNQPQHF. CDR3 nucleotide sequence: TGTGCCAGCCGGGACATCGGGGCGGGTGGCAATCAGCCCCAGCATTTT.

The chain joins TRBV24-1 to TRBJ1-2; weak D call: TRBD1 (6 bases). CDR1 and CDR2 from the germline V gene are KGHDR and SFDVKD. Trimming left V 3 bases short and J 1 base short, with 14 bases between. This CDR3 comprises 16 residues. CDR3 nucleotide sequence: TGTGCCACCAGTGATATAGGACAGATCTTTAACTATGGCTACACCTTC. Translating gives CATSDIGQIFNYGYTF.

The DNA of the CDR3 is TGTGCCAGCAACCCAAATTTTTCCCGGGGGGTCTCTAACTATGGCTACACCTTC. It encodes CASNPNFSRGVSNYGYTF. This chain uses TRBV7-4 with TRBJ1-2; tentative D call: TRBD1 (5 bases). Looked up from germline, CDR1 is SGHVT and CDR2 is SQSDAQ. The CDR3 is 18 amino acids. The germline V and J ends were trimmed by 7 bases and 0 bases, with 24 bases remaining between them.